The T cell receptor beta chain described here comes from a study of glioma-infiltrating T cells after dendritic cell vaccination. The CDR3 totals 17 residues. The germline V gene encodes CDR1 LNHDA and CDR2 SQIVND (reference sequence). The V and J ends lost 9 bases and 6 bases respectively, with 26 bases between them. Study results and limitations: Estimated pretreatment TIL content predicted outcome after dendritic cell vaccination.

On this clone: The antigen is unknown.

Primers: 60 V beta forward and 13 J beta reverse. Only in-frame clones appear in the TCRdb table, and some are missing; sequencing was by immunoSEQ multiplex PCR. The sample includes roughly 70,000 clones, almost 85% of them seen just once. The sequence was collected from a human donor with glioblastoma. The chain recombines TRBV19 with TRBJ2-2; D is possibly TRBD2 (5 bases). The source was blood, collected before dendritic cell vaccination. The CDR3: CASNKNPSTRSAGELFF. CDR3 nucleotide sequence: TGTGCCAGCAATAAAAATCCAAGTACTAGGTCGGCCGGGGAGCTGTTTTTT.